This T cell receptor (beta chain) was identified during a study of Graves' ophthalmopathy and Graves' hyperthyroidism. General observations from the study: Thyroid clonotypes that were expanded above 0.001 frequency mostly also appeared in blood.

Losses at the gene ends were 2 bases for V and 5 bases for J; bases not matched to a gene: 5. From germline, CDR1 is MRHNA and CDR2 SNTAGT. There are 14 residues in the CDR3. Newly diagnosed hyperthyroidism donors, aged 18 to 65, duration under 2 months. If patients had other autoimmune diseases, uncontrolled infections, pregnancy or lactation, they were excluded. In its sample, this clonotype was seen many times. The antigen remains unidentified. Beta-chain TCR CDR3 regions were amplified from RNA transcripts. HTBI-primed RT-PCR formed the first round, and a multiplex PCR formed the second. TCRdb itself ran the multiplex PCR reads through MiXCR, one entry per CDR3 protein. The sample has some 380,000 distinct CDR3 sequences, approximately 15% seen once.

This receptor was obtained from a woman younger than 35 with stable Graves' hyperthyroidism. The sequenced sample was peripheral blood. V and J are TRBV6-4 and TRBJ1-1; 7 bases agree with TRBD1. The CDR3 DNA is TGTGCCAGCAGTGACACCGACAGGGCTACTGAAGCTTTCTTT. Translated: CASSDTDRATEAFF.